One T cell receptor beta chain is described in this entry. What antigen it recognizes has not been identified. Per-nucleotide qualities are absent, and no much larger clonotype sits a single base away. The collaborating institutions used their own protocols to collect whole blood in K2EDTA tubes. For TCRbeta analysis, collaborators shipped samples as frozen whole blood, isolated PBMCs, or DNA extracted from either of those sample types. TCRbeta CDR3 regions were amplified from genomic DNA using the immunoSEQ Assay, a bias-controlled multiplex PCR. Processing in the source paper ran as follows. The number of nucleated cells in each sample was estimated by amplification of reference gene primers within the assay. To quantify the absolute abundance of each unique TCRbeta CDR3 rearrangement, sequence reads were collapsed and filtered. For each sample, productive Simpson clonality was calculated as the square root of Simpson's diversity index across productive rearrangements. Not all clones reach the TCRdb copy of this immuneACCESS table, which keeps in-frame sequences only. Checked studies attribute under half of the gap to unresolved V genes and leave the rest unexplained. V and J calls plus clone size are reproduced from that table; the DNA served to infer D and trimming. The sample table holds about 130,000 clones, of which roughly 80% were seen once. 16% of the sample rests with the top ten.

The data originate from a study of blood T cell repertoires in COVID-19 (dated by TCRdb to 2020 to 2022). About the full investigation: Samples covering the acute and convalescent phases of COVID-19 were provided by collaborators in the United States, Italy and Spain. The prospective study material was composed of cDNA or gDNA derived from T cells, B-cell-depleted T cells, or PBMCs. Subjects who had been exposed to COVID-19, were actively infected with it, or had recovered from it provided the deeply sampled blood TCRbeta repertoires that made up the dataset. The repertoires were released in a freely available public database intended as a resource for research on the immune response to SARS-CoV-2. Samples were obtained from the ongoing ImmuneRACE study (first 160 participants) and from about 1,300 subjects provided by 6 global collaborators. Nearly every sample came with metadata listing a de-identified subject ID, COVID-19 status, age in years and sex. Where available, HLA class I and class II types were taken from metadata supplied by the sample provider and were not determined by assay-based typing. The paper as a whole reports these results and caveats: The quantity of clinical and demographic metadata differed by source and by participant and was supplied without curation.

A distance of 14 bases separates the germline ends of V and J, which lose 5 bases and 9 bases respectively. From cysteine to phenylalanine, the CDR3 is 12 amino acids long. Only the CDR3 portion is preserved as DNA: 36 bases, with reading frame beginning at the first base. Sequencing was done on a sample of peripheral blood. The sequence links TRBV12-3 or TRBV12-4 to TRBJ2-7, and the D gene may be TRBD1, 5 bases matching. This sequence was found in a woman aged 45-60 years with acute or convalescent COVID-19. The nucleotide sequence is TGTGCCAGCAGTATAGGGGTACCAGGGCAGTACTTC. Translated, this is CASSIGVPGQYF.